These T cell receptor beta chains were read from a single sample in a study of shared clonotypes between healthy human individuals. TCRdb's table, derived via immunoSEQ multiplex PCR, lists solely in-frame clones and lacks some. The data hold about 1.5 million clones, with 98% observed a single time. Sample: naive CD4+ T cells sorted from blood. The receptors were gathered from a man aged 25-45 years in good health. CDR3s include the opening cysteine and the closing phenylalanine or tryptophan. D genes are given only for firm matches. Size tells how often a clone was seen (once, few, many) or the class of an expanded clone, and some rows leave it out.

d_gene,abundance,v_gene,j_gene,CDR3nt,CDR3aa
-,-,TRBV4-2,TRBJ2-3,TGTGCCAGCAGCCAAGATGGGGGCGGGACGAACACAGATACGCAGTATTTT,CASSQDGGGTNTDTQYF
-,once,TRBV7-9,TRBJ1-2,TGTGCCAGCACCGAGCTATCGGGGCCGGATGGCTACACCTTC,CASTELSGPDGYTF
-,once,TRBV9,TRBJ1-2,TGTGCCAGCAGCACCTACCCACCGAACTATGGCTACACCTTC,CASSTYPPNYGYTF
TRBD1,-,TRBV28,TRBJ1-2,TGTGCCAGCAGACAGGGGGGCATCGAGAGTAACTATGGCTACACCTTC,CASRQGGIESNYGYTF
-,-,TRBV28,TRBJ1-2,TGTGCCAGCAGTTTCCGGGGGGCCAGTGGCTACACCTTC,CASSFRGASGYTF
-,-,TRBV27,TRBJ1-1,TGTGCCAGCAGTCTTCGGGCCAACACTGAAGCTTTCTTT,CASSLRANTEAFF
-,-,TRBV7-9,TRBJ2-2,TGTGCCAGCACCTCCGTGGCCCCGGGGACCGGGGAGCTGTTTTTT,CASTSVAPGTGELFF
TRBD1,-,TRBV5-4,TRBJ2-5,TGTGCCAGCAGCTTGGAACAGGGGCGTGAGACCCAGTACTTC,CASSLEQGRETQYF
-,-,TRBV11-3,TRBJ2-1,TGTGCCAGCAGCCCAGGGGTCACAGTCGCCTACAATGAGCAGTTCTTC,CASSPGVTVAYNEQFF
TRBD2,-,TRBV27,TRBJ2-1,TGTGCCAGCAGACCCGATAGCGGGAGGGTTTACAATGAGCAGTTCTTC,CASRPDSGRVYNEQFF
TRBD2,once,TRBV4-3,TRBJ2-7,TGCGCCAGCAGCCAACGTGGCGGGAGTATCAGCGGGTTGGACGAGCAGTACTTC,CASSQRGGSISGLDEQYF
-,-,TRBV19,TRBJ2-7,TGTGCCAGTAGTTCGGCAGGAAAAGGCTACGAGCAGTACTTC,CASSSAGKGYEQYF
TRBD2,-,TRBV27,TRBJ2-3,TGTGCCAGCAGGGGAGGGGGACTAGCGGAGTTCACAGATACGCAGTATTTT,CASRGGGLAEFTDTQYF
TRBD1,-,TRBV2,TRBJ1-1,TGTGCCAGCAGTCGACAGGGGACAAACACTGAAGCTTTCTTT,CASSRQGTNTEAFF
TRBD1,once,TRBV5-6,TRBJ1-4,TGTGCCAGCAGCTTGCGAGGGACAGCTGATAATGAAAAACTGTTTTTT,CASSLRGTADNEKLFF
-,-,TRBV27,TRBJ2-6,TGTGCCAGCAGATACGTTGGGGCCAACGTCCTGACTTTC,CASRYVGANVLTF
-,-,TRBV7-2,TRBJ2-7,TGTGCCAGCAGCCCTAGGCCCTCCTACGAGCAGTACTTC,CASSPRPSYEQYF
TRBD1,-,TRBV10-3,TRBJ2-7,TGTGCCATCAGGGGGACAGGGGGCGAGAGCGGGGCCTCCTACGAGCAGTACTTC,CAIRGTGGESGASYEQYF
-,-,TRBV18,TRBJ2-4,TGTGCCAGCTCCCCTCAGGCGCCCGGTGACAAAAACATTCAGTACTTC,CASSPQAPGDKNIQYF
-,-,TRBV28,TRBJ2-2,TGTGCCAGCAGTTTATTGAGGACCGGGGAGCTGTTTTTT,CASSLLRTGELFF
-,-,TRBV30,TRBJ1-1,TGTGCCTGGACCCGGACGGTGAACACTGAAGCTTTCTTT,CAWTRTVNTEAFF
-,once,TRBV6-1,TRBJ1-1,TGTGCCAGCAGTGAAAAGATTGGACTTACTGAAGCTTTCTTT,CASSEKIGLTEAFF
-,-,TRBV27,TRBJ2-7,TGTGCCAGCAGTTTATCGCTTGGCCCTATAACCTACGAGCAGTACTTC,CASSLSLGPITYEQYF
-,-,TRBV11-1,TRBJ1-5,TGTGCCAGCAGCAGGACTGGGATCGGGCCCCAGCATTTT,CASSRTGIGPQHF
-,-,TRBV27,TRBJ2-3,TGTGCCAGCAGTTTTCTGGCGCGTTACACAGATACGCAGTATTTT,CASSFLARYTDTQYF
-,-,TRBV7-9,TRBJ2-5,TGTGCCAGCAGCTTAGCGCGGGGACTAGAGACCCAGTACTTC,CASSLARGLETQYF
TRBD2,-,TRBV4-3,TRBJ2-2,TGCGCCAGCAGCCCCGTAGGACTAGCGGGAGCGAACACCGGGGAGCTGTTTTTT,CASSPVGLAGANTGELFF
TRBD2,-,TRBV11-2,TRBJ2-1,TGTGCCAGCAGCCCAATAGCGGGAGGATTAATCAATGAGCAGTTCTTC,CASSPIAGGLINEQFF
TRBD2,once,TRBV19,TRBJ2-5,TGTGCCAGTAGTATGGGGACTAGCCGGGAGACCCAGTACTTC,CASSMGTSRETQYF
-,-,TRBV9,TRBJ2-7,TGTGCCAGCAGCGTAGCCTCTAGCCCCTACGAGCAGTACTTC,CASSVASSPYEQYF
-,-,TRBV9,TRBJ2-7,TGTGCCAGCAGCGCACAGGGACCATCCTACGAGCAGTACTTC,CASSAQGPSYEQYF
TRBD1,-,TRBV5-1,TRBJ2-2,TGCGCCAGCAGCGGGGGGACAGGGACCACCGGGGAGCTGTTTTTT,CASSGGTGTTGELFF
TRBD2,once,TRBV5-4,TRBJ2-2,TGTGCCAGCAGCTTGGATTGGATGGGACTAGCGGATCCGAACACCGGGGAGCTGTTTTTT,CASSLDWMGLADPNTGELFF
-,-,TRBV5-5,TRBJ2-1,TGTGCCAGCAGCTTGTTGATGGGTTCCCGGGTATCATACAATGAGCAGTTCTTC,CASSLLMGSRVSYNEQFF
TRBD1,-,TRBV5-1,TRBJ2-3,TGCGCCAGCAGCTTGGCCACAGGGGGCAGAGATACGCAGTATTTT,CASSLATGGRDTQYF
TRBD1,-,TRBV19,TRBJ1-4,TGTGCCAGTAGGCCCAGGACAGGGGGCGAAAAACTGTTTTTT,CASRPRTGGEKLFF
-,-,TRBV18,TRBJ2-1,TGTGCCAGCTTCACCATCGGGGCCAATGAGCAGTTCTTC,CASFTIGANEQFF
TRBD2,-,TRBV19,TRBJ2-2,TGTGCCAGTTCTGGACTAGCGGGCCCCACCGGGGAGCTGTTTTTT,CASSGLAGPTGELFF
-,-,TRBV4-3,TRBJ1-2,TGCGCCAGCAGCCACGGGCGGTCCTCTGGCTACACCTTC,CASSHGRSSGYTF
-,-,TRBV9,TRBJ2-7,TGTGCCAGCAGCGTAGGTACAGGGGAGGGCTACGAGCAGTACTTC,CASSVGTGEGYEQYF
-,-,TRBV9,TRBJ2-7,TGTGCCAGCAGCGCCGAATACCCCTCTGGGACTGCGGCCTACGAGCAGTACTTC,CASSAEYPSGTAAYEQYF
-,-,TRBV5-4,TRBJ2-7,TGTGCCAGCAGCTCGACAGCTTACTCCTACGAGCAGTACTTC,CASSSTAYSYEQYF
-,-,TRBV5-1,TRBJ2-1,TGCGCCAGCAGCTACCGGGGCGGCTCCTACAATGAGCAGTTCTTC,CASSYRGGSYNEQFF
-,-,TRBV5-4,TRBJ2-1,TGTGCCAGCAGGGGCGTGGGGGCCGTCTCCTACAATGAGCAGTTCTTC,CASRGVGAVSYNEQFF
-,-,TRBV11-2,TRBJ2-5,TGTGCCAGCAGCCGCCGGGCCGAGACCCAGTACTTC,CASSRRAETQYF
TRBD1,-,TRBV19,TRBJ1-1,TGTGCCAGTAGGGGCGGCAGGGGGGTTCCTGAAGCTTTCTTT,CASRGGRGVPEAFF
-,-,TRBV4-2,TRBJ2-5,TGTGCCAGCAGCCAAGATCTAGAAGAGACCCAGTACTTC,CASSQDLEETQYF
TRBD2,-,TRBV27,TRBJ2-1,TGTGCCAGCAGCCCCAGGACTAGCGGGAGCTATGAGCAGTTCTTC,CASSPRTSGSYEQFF